Presented here are 17 T cell receptor beta chains from one specimen sequenced in a study of T cells in Graves' hyperthyroidism and ophthalmopathy. Amplification yielded TCR beta CDR3 regions, with RNA transcripts as the source. With the HTBI primer set, the TCR CDR3 went through a first round of RT-PCR. MiXCR, applied by TCRdb to the multiplex PCR reads, yields one record per CDR3 protein. The repertoire includes more than 450,000 distinct CDR3 sequences, around 20% of them detected once, and 45% to 50% sits in the top ten. The sequencing sample was made of blood. These receptors were taken from a middle-aged man with Graves' ophthalmopathy.

As concerns this clonotype: The junction departs from the called germline gene at one end, perhaps through a read error. V usage is TRBV27 and J usage is TRBJ1-1, with D perhaps TRBD1 (5 bases). Per germline, CDR1 MNHEY and CDR2 SMNVEV (reference sequence). The CDR3 is made up of 13 amino acids. CDR3: CVSSLYKWGEAFF. The CDR3 region has the DNA TGTGTCAGCAGTTTATATAAGTGGGGGGAAGCTTTCTTT.

This clonotype was counted a few times. The chain is built from TRBV12-3 or TRBV12-4 and TRBJ1-6; no definite D call. V shed 6 bases and J shed 4 bases, with 16 bases lying between them. This CDR3 is 16 amino acids long. Written as DNA, the CDR3 is TGTGCCAGCAGCCGGACTCGGGAGTCATATAATTCACCCCTCCACTTT. Translation gives CASSRTRESYNSPLHF.

Remarks on this clonotype: A much more abundant neighbour one base away suggests this may be a read error. This chain joins TRBV20-1 and TRBJ2-2, with TRBD2 matching over 13 bases. Germline V gene data show CDR1 as DFQATT and CDR2 as SNEGSKA (reference sequence). The CDR3 sequence is 17 residues long. The CDR3 DNA reads as TGCAGTGCTAGAGATCTAAGGACTAGCGGGGGTGACGGGGAGCTGCTTTTT. Encoded protein: CSARDLRTSGGDGELLF.

This clonotype has a handful of counts. The rearrangement uses TRBV3-1 and TRBJ2-5; the D is unclear. The CDR3 totals 14 residues. V dropped 4 bases and J dropped 1 base, with 10 bases sitting between them. CDR1 is LGHDT and CDR2 is YNNKEL in the germline V gene (reference sequence). CDR3 residues: CASSRDLIQETQYF. CDR3 nucleotides: TGTGCCAGCAGCCGTGATTTGATCCAAGAGACCCAGTACTTC.

The J gene is TRBJ1-5, the V gene TRBV6-2 or TRBV6-3, with a weak D call TRBD1 (5 bases). Trimming shortened V by 6 bases and J by 3 bases, and 12 bases separated the two germline ends. In germline, CDR1 is MNHEY, CDR2 SVGEGT. This CDR3 has 14 amino acids. The DNA for the CDR3 is TGTGCCAGCAGGATCGGGACGGACAATCAGCCCCAGCATTTT. Protein sequence: CASRIGTDNQPQHF.

There are a few counts of this clonotype. This may be a read error: a much more frequent sequence differs by one nucleotide. The CDR3 DNA reads TGTGCCAGCTCACCAATTGGCGGTACGCAGTATTTT. It encodes CASSPIGGTQYF. The chain carries TRBV18 and TRBJ2-3; D uncertain. Germline V gene sequence: CDR1 KGHSH, CDR2 LQKENI. V gave up 2 bases and J gave up 8 bases, with 8 bases separating them. The CDR3 sequence is 12 residues long.

This clonotype showed up just a few times. The chain links TRBV7-9 to TRBJ2-7; D ambiguous. V gave up 6 bases and J gave up 3 bases, with 12 bases separating them. Germline assignment: CDR1 SEHNR and CDR2 FQNEAQ (reference sequence). The CDR3 is 13 residues long. CDR3 coding DNA: TGTGCCAGCAGACTCGGACCCCTCTACGAGCAGTACTTC. Translated: CASRLGPLYEQYF.

CDR3 sequence (DNA): TGTGCCAGCAGTTTTTCCGGGACTAGCGGGGATGAGCAGTTCTTC. This translates into CASSFSGTSGDEQFF. The rearrangement joins TRBV6-1 to TRBJ2-1, with 13 positions matching TRBD2. After removal of 5 bases from V and 8 bases from J, the junction contained 6 bases not matched to a gene. Germline V gene sequence: CDR1 MNHNS, CDR2 SASEGT. This CDR3 spans 15 amino acids.

The sample holds a few counts of this clonotype. This sequence joins TRBV28 and TRBJ2-4; the D is unclear. Germline CDR1 and CDR2: MDHEN and SYDVKM. V was trimmed by 3 bases and J by 5 bases, leaving 11 bases between them. The CDR3 spans 14 residues. CDR3 in DNA: TGTGCCAGCAGTTTGGGCGTTCCCCAAAACATTCAGTACTTC. This codes for CASSLGVPQNIQYF.

This clonotype was recorded at least ten times. This sequence joins TRBV20-1 and TRBJ1-5; tentative D call: TRBD1 (6 bases). Trimming shortened V by 6 bases and J by 0 bases, and 18 bases separated the two germline ends. Per the germline V gene, CDR1 is DFQATT and CDR2 is SNEGSKA (reference sequence). The CDR3 has 16 amino acids. CDR3 bases: TGCAGTGCCCACGAGGGAGGGGGGAGTAGCAATCAGCCCCAGCATTTT. Residues: CSAHEGGGSSNQPQHF.

The V call is TRBV10-3, the J call TRBJ1-2, with D possibly TRBD1 on 6 matching bases. CDR3 length: 15 amino acids. V was pared by 1 base and J by 2 bases, with 11 bases between. Germline V gives CDR1 ENHRY, CDR2 SYGVKD. Here the CDR3 DNA reads TGTGCCATCAGTGAGTACCTGGACAGCAACTATGGCTACACCTTC. Protein product: CAISEYLDSNYGYTF.

This clonotype was counted many times. CDR3 bases: TGTGCCAGCAGCTTCGTAAACGCGGAAGGAGATACGCAGTATTTT. Translation: CASSFVNAEGDTQYF. This sequence joins TRBV7-2 and TRBJ2-3; D gene ambiguous. Per the germline V gene, CDR1 is SGHTA and CDR2 is FQGNSA. CDR3 size: 15 residues. With 3 bases removed from V and 5 bases from J, the gap between germline ends came to 15 bases.

The CDR3 here is CASSPRTGKETQYF. For the CDR3, the DNA is TGTGCCAGCAGTCCGAGGACAGGGAAAGAGACCCAGTACTTC. The rearrangement uses TRBV12-3 or TRBV12-4 and TRBJ2-5; 8 bases are shared with TRBD1. V lost 5 bases and J lost 3; bases outside the gene matches: 5. The CDR3 has 14 residues.

This clonotype was detected a few times. The chain joins TRBV30 to TRBJ2-2; no clear D. The CDR3 loop spans 11 amino acids. Germline V CDR1 and CDR2: GTSNPN, SVGIG (reference sequence). V lost 2 bases to trimming and J lost 5 bases, with 3 bases between them. The CDR3 sequence is CAWSLTGELFF. The DNA for the CDR3 is TGTGCCTGGAGTCTAACCGGGGAGCTGTTTTTT.

This rearrangement joins TRBV29-1 to TRBJ2-1; D is perhaps TRBD1 (6 bases). Between the trimmed V and J ends, which lost 6 bases and 6 bases, there was a span of 12 bases. CDR3 size: 12 residues. Germline CDR1 SQVTM, CDR2 ANQGSEA. CDR3 sequence (DNA): TGCAGCGTGGGGGCAGGGCTCAATGAGCAGTTCTTC. This translates into CSVGAGLNEQFF.

This clonotype has a handful of counts. This sequence joins TRBV20-1 and TRBJ2-7; tentatively, D is TRBD1 (5 bases). The V and J ends lost 3 bases and 3 bases respectively, with 15 bases between them. Germline loops: CDR1 DFQATT, CDR2 SNEGSKA (reference sequence). The CDR3 loop spans 14 amino acids. CDR3 residues: CSARQGAKIYEQYF. The CDR3 region has the DNA TGCAGTGCTAGGCAAGGGGCGAAGATCTACGAGCAGTACTTC.

This clonotype was found many times. V usage is TRBV20-1 and J usage is TRBJ2-5; 8 positions match TRBD2. The CDR3 extends over 15 amino acids. Germline values: CDR1 DFQATT, CDR2 SNEGSKA (reference sequence). The J segment lost 5 bases and the V segment lost 5 bases, leaving 13 bases of the junction unmatched. Here the CDR3 reads CSALSSGGPEETQYF. Written as DNA, the CDR3 is TGCAGTGCTCTGTCATCGGGGGGGCCGGAGGAGACCCAGTACTTC.